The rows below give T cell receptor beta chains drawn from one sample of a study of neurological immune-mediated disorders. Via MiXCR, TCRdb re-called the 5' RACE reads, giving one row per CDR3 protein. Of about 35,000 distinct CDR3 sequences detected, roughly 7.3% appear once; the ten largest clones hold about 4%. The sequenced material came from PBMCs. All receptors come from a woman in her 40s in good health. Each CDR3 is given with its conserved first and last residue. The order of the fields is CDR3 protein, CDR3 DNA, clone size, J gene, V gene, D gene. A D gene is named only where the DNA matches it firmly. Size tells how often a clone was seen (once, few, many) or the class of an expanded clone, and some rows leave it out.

CASSETRTYGYTF	TGCGCCAGCAGTGAGACCAGAACGTATGGCTACACCTTC	many	TRBJ1-2	TRBV10-1	.
CASSVGGMGGELFF	TGTGCCAGCAGCGTAGGAGGGATGGGCGGGGAGCTGTTTTTT	many	TRBJ2-2	TRBV9	.
CSASQESSYNSPLHF	TGCAGTGCTAGTCAGGAGAGCTCCTATAATTCACCCCTCCACTTT	many	TRBJ1-6	TRBV20-1	.
CASSFLKGGNTGELFF	TGTGCCAGCAGTTTCCTAAAAGGAGGGAACACCGGGGAGCTGTTTTTT	many	TRBJ2-2	TRBV28	.
CASRNTGATEAFF	TGTGCCAGCAGAAACACCGGAGCCACTGAAGCTTTCTTT	many	TRBJ1-1	TRBV12-3/TRBV12-4	.
CSAPDGGNEKLFF	TGCAGTGCCCCCGACGGGGGTAATGAAAAACTGTTTTTT	many	TRBJ1-4	TRBV20-1	.
CASSPAAEGYNEKLFF	TGCGCCAGCAGCCCGGCGGCCGAAGGGTATAATGAAAAACTGTTTTTT	many	TRBJ1-4	TRBV5-1	.
CASSRQENTEAFF	TGCGCCAGCAGCAGACAGGAGAACACTGAAGCTTTCTTT	many	TRBJ1-1	TRBV5-1	.
CASDPGQGTDTQYF	TGCGCCAGCGACCCGGGACAGGGCACAGATACGCAGTATTTT	many	TRBJ2-3	TRBV5-1	TRBD1
CASSLAERTSGSSYNEQFF	TGTGCCAGCAGCTTAGCGGAGCGGACTAGCGGGAGCTCCTACAATGAGCAGTTCTTC	.	TRBJ2-1	TRBV7-2	TRBD2
CASSLWTGNTEAFF	TGTGCCAGCAGTCTCTGGACGGGGAACACTGAAGCTTTCTTT	many	TRBJ1-1	TRBV28	.
CASSYAGITEAFF	TGTGCCAGCAGTTACGCAGGGATCACTGAAGCTTTCTTT	many	TRBJ1-1	TRBV6-5	.
CASSPSSGASKNIQYF	TGCGCCAGCAGCCCCTCTAGTGGTGCTTCCAAAAACATTCAGTACTTC	many	TRBJ2-4	TRBV4-1	.
CASSIPGGQPQHF	TGTGCCAGCAGCATACCAGGGGGCCAGCCCCAGCATTTT	many	TRBJ1-5	TRBV28	TRBD1
CASSQDGDRIRETQYF	TGTGCCAGCAGCCAAGATGGGGACAGGATTCGGGAGACCCAGTACTTC	many	TRBJ2-5	TRBV3-1	TRBD1
CSARDIGVSNQPQHF	TGCAGTGCTAGAGATATAGGCGTTAGCAATCAGCCCCAGCATTTT	many	TRBJ1-5	TRBV20-1	.
CSAGQGGYGYTF	TGCAGTGCAGGACAGGGGGGCTATGGCTACACCTTC	many	TRBJ1-2	TRBV20-1	TRBD1
CASSHPDRGNTEAFF	TGTGCCAGCAGCCATCCCGACAGGGGAAATACTGAAGCTTTCTTT	many	TRBJ1-1	TRBV4-2	TRBD1
CASSLGLPNEQFF	TGTGCCAGCAGCTTGGGACTACCCAATGAGCAGTTCTTC	many	TRBJ2-1	TRBV7-6	TRBD2
CSAREVSGNTIYF	TGCAGTGCTAGAGAAGTTTCTGGAAACACCATATATTTT	many	TRBJ1-3	TRBV20-1	.
CAISERGPGNSPLHF	TGTGCCATCAGTGAGAGGGGGCCGGGGAATTCACCCCTCCACTTT	many	TRBJ1-6	TRBV10-3	TRBD1
CASSLVPDEQFF	TGTGCCAGCAGCTTAGTGCCGGATGAGCAGTTCTTC	many	TRBJ2-1	TRBV7-9	.
CAISDAGPPGNQPQHF	TGTGCCATCAGTGACGCGGGGCCCCCAGGGAATCAGCCCCAGCATTTT	many	TRBJ1-5	TRBV10-3	.
CASSPTGLAGNEQYF	TGTGCCAGCAGCCCCACTGGACTAGCGGGAAACGAGCAGTACTTC	many	TRBJ2-7	TRBV9	TRBD2
CASSLQGGREKLFF	TGCGCCAGCAGCTTACAGGGGGGAAGAGAAAAACTGTTTTTT	many	TRBJ1-4	TRBV5-1	TRBD1
CATSDPGQGTGELFF	TGTGCCACCAGTGATCCGGGACAGGGGACCGGGGAGCTGTTTTTT	.	TRBJ2-2	TRBV24-1	TRBD1
CASSPLRRGQGAANTEAFF	TGTGCCAGCTCACCACTTCGTCGGGGACAGGGGGCGGCGAACACTGAAGCTTTCTTT	many	TRBJ1-1	TRBV18	TRBD1
CASSQEWGVGNYGYTF	TGTGCCAGCAGCCAAGAATGGGGGGTCGGTAACTATGGCTACACCTTC	many	TRBJ1-2	TRBV3-1	.
CASSSRSLDRTTAQYF	TGCGCCAGCAGCTCGCGATCCCTAGACAGAACCACGGCCCAGTACTTC	many	TRBJ2-5	TRBV5-1	.
CASSWTVKGYTF	TGTGCCAGCAGCTGGACAGTGAAAGGCTACACCTTC	many	TRBJ1-2	TRBV5-6	.
CASSPGGNTGELFF	TGTGCCAGCAGTCCGGGAGGGAACACCGGGGAGCTGTTTTTT	many	TRBJ2-2	TRBV12-3/TRBV12-4	TRBD2
CASRSTGYYGYTF	TGTGCCAGCAGGTCTACAGGGTATTATGGCTACACCTTC	many	TRBJ1-2	TRBV12-3/TRBV12-4	.
CASRPTPGNTIYF	TGTGCCAGCAGACCCACGCCCGGAAACACCATATATTTT	many	TRBJ1-3	TRBV6-5	.
CASSQELVIGHKNIQYF	TGTGCCAGCAGCCAAGAATTGGTAATAGGGCACAAAAACATTCAGTACTTC	many	TRBJ2-4	TRBV4-2	.